This record concerns one TCR beta chain sequence. Per the original methods: Quantification of nucleated cells was approximated via reference gene primer amplification. Using immunoSEQ multiplex PCR, the repertoire was profiled, and TCRdb retains in-frame clones only, with some absent. D and trimming come from the DNA, and the V and J calls and clone size come from that table. The table shows some 380,000 clones, with nearly 90% occurring only once. CDR3 length equals 12 residues. The V gene lost 6 bases and the J gene lost 0 bases, with 5 bases spanning the gap. The germline gives CDR1 SEHNR, CDR2 FQNEAQ (reference sequence). This specimen comes from a study of blood T cell repertoires in COVID-19. Study-level information: T cells, B-cell-depleted T cells, or PBMCs supplied cDNA or gDNA.

This receptor was identified in a woman between 40 and 55 years old with acute COVID-19. The sample was PBMCs or T cells enriched from blood (not recorded which). The chain couples TRBV7-9 to TRBJ1-1; D not certain. CDR3 sequence reads: CASSQVNTEAFF. The CDR3, as DNA: TGTGCCAGCAGTCAGGTGAACACTGAAGCTTTCTTT.